These 15 T cell receptor beta chains came from one sample sequenced in a study of cytomegalovirus exposure and HLA in healthy donors (dated by TCRdb to about 2017). Receptors were amplified or captured by the immunoSEQ multiplex PCR assay. For the multiplex PCR, a mixture combining 60 forward primers for TCR Vbeta segments and 13 reverse primers for TCR Jbeta segments was used. Sourced from immuneACCESS, this table was stored by TCRdb with only in-frame sequences that have V and J called. A share of the clones is absent; for the studies checked, an unresolved V gene accounts for under half, and the remainder has no known explanation. The sample yields roughly 100,000 clones; around three quarters were counted once. Of the sample, around a tenth is held by the ten largest clones. Sequencing was carried out using PBMCs. Source of these receptors: a woman younger than 30 in good health and CMV-seropositive.

The count of this clone is one. The chain combines TRBV9 with TRBJ2-7; D possibly corresponds to TRBD1 (6 bases). Deletions cut 4 bases from V and 6 bases from J, with 20 bases between. The CDR3 is 15 residues long. CDR1 and CDR2 (germline): SGDLS, YYNGEE. The CDR3 loop is CASSPGTLGSVEQYF. The CDR3 DNA is TGTGCCAGCAGCCCTGGGACACTCGGTTCGGTCGAGCAGTACTTC.

The V call is TRBV27, the J call TRBJ1-2; D possibly corresponds to TRBD1 (6 bases). Germline values: CDR1 MNHEY, CDR2 SMNVEV (reference sequence). The V gene lost 5 bases and the J gene lost 6 bases, with 22 bases spanning the gap. This CDR3 has 16 residues. The CDR3 spells CASSILSGGRFDGYTF. As DNA, the CDR3 is TGTGCCAGCAGTATTCTTTCGGGGGGCCGGTTTGATGGCTACACCTTC.

V and J are TRBV7-9 and TRBJ2-7, with D perhaps TRBD1 (6 bases). Germline loops: CDR1 SEHNR, CDR2 FQNEAQ (reference sequence). The CDR3 has 19 residues. The ends were cut back, 2 bases at V and 5 bases at J, with 28 bases in the middle. The CDR3: CASSLRMSQDSIRFHEQYF. CDR3 nucleotide sequence: TGTGCCAGCAGCTTAAGAATGTCCCAGGACAGCATTCGGTTCCACGAGCAGTACTTC.

V and J are TRBV28 and TRBJ2-3; TRBD1 might be the D (5 bases). Germline values: CDR1 MDHEN, CDR2 SYDVKM. The CDR3 contains 14 residues. V shed 5 bases and J shed 5 bases, with 14 bases lying between them. The CDR3 region has the DNA TGTGCCAGCAGTCTGTCAGGGTACGGAGATACGCAGTATTTT. Its translation is CASSLSGYGDTQYF.

The chain is built from TRBV5-1 and TRBJ1-6, with TRBD1 identical over 7 bases. The junction had 10 bases not matched to a gene; V was cut back by 0 bases and J by 10 bases. The CDR3 runs 16 residues. CDR1 SGHRS and CDR2 YFSETQ come from the germline V gene. The DNA of the CDR3 is TGCGCCAGCAGCTTGGGGCCAGGGGGTTCGGGGTCACCCCTCCACTTT. Protein sequence: CASSLGPGGSGSPLHF.

The genes are TRBV2 and TRBJ1-4; D not resolved. The V end lost 6 bases, the J end lost 6 bases, and 5 bases lay between the germline ends. In germline, CDR1 is SNHLY, CDR2 FYNNEI. CDR3 length equals 11 residues. In DNA form, the CDR3 reads TGTGCCAGCAGCGAGTATGAAAAACTGTTTTTT. Amino acid sequence: CASSEYEKLFF. The whole variable domain, filled in from reference TRBV2 and TRBJ1-4, reads EPEVTQTPSHQVTQMGQEVILRCVPISNHLYFYWYRQILGQKVEFLVSFYNNEISEKSEIFDDQFSVERPDGSNFTLKIRSTKLEDSAMYFCASSEYEKLFFGSGTQLSVL.

The V call is TRBV5-4, the J call TRBJ2-1; 10 bases are shared with TRBD1. V shed 5 bases, J shed 4 bases, and the junction held 9 bases outside the gene matches. The germline CDR1 and CDR2 sequences are SGHNT and YYREEE (reference sequence). The CDR3 contains 16 residues. In DNA, the CDR3 is TGTGCCAGCAGTGAGACCGGGACAGGGGTTTACAATGAGCAGTTCTTC. Amino acids: CASSETGTGVYNEQFF.

The J gene is TRBJ2-1, the V gene TRBV6-5, with D hard to call. In germline, CDR1 is MNHEY, CDR2 SVGAGI. The V end was cut by 8 bases, the J end by 6 bases, with 11 bases between. CDR3 length equals 12 residues. The CDR3 DNA is TGTGCCAGCGGTACATTATTCAATGAGCAGTTCTTC. It specifies CASGTLFNEQFF.

The V call is TRBV5-1, the J call TRBJ1-6; 7 nucleotides align to TRBD1. The V gene's germline CDR1 is SGHRS and CDR2 YFSETQ. The CDR3 has 15 residues. V dropped 2 bases and J dropped 7; count of bases not matched to a gene: 6. The CDR3 sequence is CASSFSTGRNSPLHF. As DNA, the CDR3 is TGCGCCAGCAGCTTCTCGACAGGGAGGAATTCACCCCTCCACTTT.

The chain has TRBV7-8 and TRBJ2-7; TRBD1 aligns across 7 bases. The CDR3 runs to 14 residues. V shed 1 base, J shed 2 bases, and the junction held 2 bases outside the gene matches. The germline gives CDR1 SGHVS, CDR2 FQNEAQ. CDR3: CASSLGDSTYEQYF. For the CDR3, the DNA is TGTGCCAGCAGCTTAGGGGACAGTACCTACGAGCAGTACTTC.

The genes are TRBV29-1 and TRBJ2-7; 7 bases align to TRBD1. The CDR3 consists of 13 residues. Looked up from germline, CDR1 is SQVTM and CDR2 is ANQGSEA. The ends lost 7 bases at V and 8 bases at J; junction bases unmatched: 14. DNA of the CDR3: TGCAGCGCCTCCGGGACAGCCCCTGGGCAGCAGTACTTC. Protein: CSASGTAPGQQYF.

The rearrangement joins TRBV28 to TRBJ2-7, with D possibly matching TRBD2 (6 bases). The CDR3 is made up of 13 amino acids. V was shortened by 8 bases and J by 3 bases, with 14 bases between the two germline ends. Germline-derived CDR1 and CDR2 are MDHEN and SYDVKM. The CDR3: CASLDYGYYEQYF. Written as DNA, the CDR3 is TGTGCCAGCCTGGACTACGGTTACTACGAGCAGTACTTC. The full variable domain, its missing parts supplied by reference TRBV28 and TRBJ2-7, is DVKVTQSSRYLVKRTGEKVFLECVQDMDHENMFWYRQDPGLGLRLIYFSYDVKMKEKGDIPEGYSVSREKKERFSLILESASTNQTSMYLCASLDYGYYEQYFGPGTRLTVT.

This chain links TRBV7-6 with TRBJ2-7; 7 positions match TRBD2. Per germline, CDR1 SGHVS and CDR2 FNYEAQ. The CDR3 has 13 residues. The junction had 6 bases not matched to a gene; V was cut back by 4 bases and J by 6 bases. In nucleotides, the CDR3 is TGTGCCAGCAGCTCGCGGGAGCAGCTCGAGCAGTACTTC. It specifies CASSSREQLEQYF. Using reference TRBV7-6 and TRBJ2-7 for the parts outside the CDR3, the full variable domain is GAGVSQSPRYKVTKRGQDVALRCDPISGHVSLYWYRQALGQGPEFLTYFNYEAQQDKSGLPNDRFSAERPEGSISTLTIQRTEQRDSAMYRCASSSREQLEQYFGPGTRLTVT.

The V gene is TRBV14, the J gene TRBJ2-3, with D possibly matching TRBD2 (5 bases). V was cut by 4 bases and J by 4 bases, with 18 bases left in between. Germline CDR1 and CDR2: SGHDN and FVKESK. The CDR3 is 16 amino acids. The CDR3 DNA sequence: TGTGCCAGCAGCCGACGGACGGTTGAGGAGGCAGATACGCAGTATTTT. Its protein is CASSRRTVEEADTQYF.

This sequence joins TRBV29-1 and TRBJ2-1, with 11 positions matching TRBD1. The CDR3 is 14 amino acids. The V gene's germline CDR1 is SQVTM and CDR2 ANQGSEA. V dropped 1 base and J dropped 7; count of bases not matched to a gene: 3. The CDR3: CSVEGGQGANEQFF. CDR3 coding DNA: TGCAGCGTTGAAGGTGGACAGGGGGCGAATGAGCAGTTCTTC.